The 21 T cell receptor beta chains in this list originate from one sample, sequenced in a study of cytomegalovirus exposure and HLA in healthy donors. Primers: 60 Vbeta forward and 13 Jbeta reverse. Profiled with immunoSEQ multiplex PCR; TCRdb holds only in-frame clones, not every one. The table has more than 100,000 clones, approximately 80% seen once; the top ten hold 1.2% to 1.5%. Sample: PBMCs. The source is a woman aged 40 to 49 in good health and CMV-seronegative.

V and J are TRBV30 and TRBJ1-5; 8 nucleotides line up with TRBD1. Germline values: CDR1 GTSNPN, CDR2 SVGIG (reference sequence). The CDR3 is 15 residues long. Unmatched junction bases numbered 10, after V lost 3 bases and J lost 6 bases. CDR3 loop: CAWRVTGAPSQPQHF. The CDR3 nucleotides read TGTGCCTGGAGGGTGACAGGGGCCCCCAGTCAGCCCCAGCATTTT.

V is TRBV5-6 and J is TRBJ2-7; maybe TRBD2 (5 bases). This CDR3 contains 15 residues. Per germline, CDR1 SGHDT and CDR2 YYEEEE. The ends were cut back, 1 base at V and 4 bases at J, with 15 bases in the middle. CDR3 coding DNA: TGTGCCAGCAGCTTGTACGGGGTTAGAGCGTACGAGCAGTACTTC. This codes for CASSLYGVRAYEQYF.

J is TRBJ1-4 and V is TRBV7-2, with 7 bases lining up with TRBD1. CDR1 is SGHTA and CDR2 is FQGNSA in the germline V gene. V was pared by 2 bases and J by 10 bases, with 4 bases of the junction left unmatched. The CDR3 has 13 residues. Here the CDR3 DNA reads TGTGCCAGCAGCTTAAGACAGGGCAGAAAACTGTTTTTT. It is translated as CASSLRQGRKLFF.

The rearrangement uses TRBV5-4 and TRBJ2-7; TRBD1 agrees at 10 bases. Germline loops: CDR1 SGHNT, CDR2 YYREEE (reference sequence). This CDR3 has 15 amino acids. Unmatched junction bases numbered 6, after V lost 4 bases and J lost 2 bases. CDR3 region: CASSAGQGFPYEQYF. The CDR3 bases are TGTGCCAGCAGCGCGGGACAGGGGTTCCCCTACGAGCAGTACTTC.

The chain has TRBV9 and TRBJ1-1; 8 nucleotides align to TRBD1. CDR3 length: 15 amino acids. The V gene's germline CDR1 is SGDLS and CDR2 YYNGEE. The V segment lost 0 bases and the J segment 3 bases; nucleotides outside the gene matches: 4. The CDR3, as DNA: TGTGCCAGCAGCGTAGCTTTGACAGGGGACACTGAAGCTTTCTTT. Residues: CASSVALTGDTEAFF.

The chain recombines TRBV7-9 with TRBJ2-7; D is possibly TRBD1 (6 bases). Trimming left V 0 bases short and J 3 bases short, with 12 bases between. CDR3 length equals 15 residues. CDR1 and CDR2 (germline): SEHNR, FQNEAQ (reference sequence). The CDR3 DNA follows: TGTGCCAGCAGCTTAGCCGCGACAGGAGGCTACGAGCAGTACTTC. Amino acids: CASSLAATGGYEQYF.

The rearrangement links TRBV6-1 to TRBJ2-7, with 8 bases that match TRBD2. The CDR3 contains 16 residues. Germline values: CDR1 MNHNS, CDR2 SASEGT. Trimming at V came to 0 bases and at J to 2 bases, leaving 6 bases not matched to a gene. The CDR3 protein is CASSEAQGGGTYEQYF. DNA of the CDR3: TGTGCCAGCAGTGAAGCGCAGGGCGGGGGGACCTACGAGCAGTACTTC.

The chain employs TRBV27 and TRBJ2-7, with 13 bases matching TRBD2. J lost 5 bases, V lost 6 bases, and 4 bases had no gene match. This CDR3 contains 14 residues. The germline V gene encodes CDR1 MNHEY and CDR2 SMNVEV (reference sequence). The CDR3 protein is CASSPGLAGDEQYF. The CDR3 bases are TGTGCCAGCAGCCCCGGACTAGCGGGAGACGAGCAGTACTTC.

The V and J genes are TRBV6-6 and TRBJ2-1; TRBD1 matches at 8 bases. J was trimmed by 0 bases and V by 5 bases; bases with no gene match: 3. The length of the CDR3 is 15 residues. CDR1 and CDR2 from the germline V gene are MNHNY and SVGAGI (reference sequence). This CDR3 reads CASSDRGSSYNEQFF. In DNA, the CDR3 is TGTGCCAGCAGTGACAGGGGCAGCTCCTACAATGAGCAGTTCTTC.

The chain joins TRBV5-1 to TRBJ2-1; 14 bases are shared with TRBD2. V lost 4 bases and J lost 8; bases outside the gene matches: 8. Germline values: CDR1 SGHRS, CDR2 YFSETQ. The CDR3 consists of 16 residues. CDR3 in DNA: TGCGCCAGCAGCCAAGGGACTAGCGGGGGCAGGGATGAGCAGTTCTTC. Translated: CASSQGTSGGRDEQFF.

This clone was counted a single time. CDR3 DNA sequence: TGTGCCAGCAGTGAGATCTACAGCAATGAGCAGTTCTTC. It specifies CASSEIYSNEQFF. The chain combines TRBV6-4 with TRBJ2-1; no definite D call. V lost 3 bases and J 6 bases, leaving 9 bases between the germline ends. CDR1 MRHNA and CDR2 SNTAGT come from the germline V gene. This CDR3 has 13 residues.

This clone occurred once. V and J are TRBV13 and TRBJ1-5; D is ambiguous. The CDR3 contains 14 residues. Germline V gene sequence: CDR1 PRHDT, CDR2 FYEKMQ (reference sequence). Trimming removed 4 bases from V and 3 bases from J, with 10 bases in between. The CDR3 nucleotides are TGTGCCAGCAGCTACCGGGGTAACAATCAGCCCCAGCATTTT. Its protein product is CASSYRGNNQPQHF.

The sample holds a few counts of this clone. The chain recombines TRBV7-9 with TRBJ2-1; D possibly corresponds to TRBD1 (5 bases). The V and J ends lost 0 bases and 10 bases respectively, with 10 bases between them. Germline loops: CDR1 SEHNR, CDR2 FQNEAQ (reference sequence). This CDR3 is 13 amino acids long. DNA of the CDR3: TGTGCCAGCAGCTTAGCGGGCCCAGGGGAGCAGTTCTTC. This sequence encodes CASSLAGPGEQFF.

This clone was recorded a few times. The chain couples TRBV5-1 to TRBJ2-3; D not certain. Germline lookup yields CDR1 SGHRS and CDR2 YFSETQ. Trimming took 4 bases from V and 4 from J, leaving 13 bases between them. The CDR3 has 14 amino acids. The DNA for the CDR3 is TGCGCCAGCAGCCTACCCTCCGGTGCAGATACGCAGTATTTT. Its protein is CASSLPSGADTQYF.

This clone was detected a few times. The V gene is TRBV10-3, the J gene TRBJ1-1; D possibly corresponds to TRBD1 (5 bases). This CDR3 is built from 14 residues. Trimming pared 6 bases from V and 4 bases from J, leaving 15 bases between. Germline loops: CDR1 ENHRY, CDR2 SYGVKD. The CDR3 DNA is TGTGCCATCAGCCTAGGAGGGGAGAGCACTGAAGCTTTCTTT. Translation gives CAISLGGESTEAFF.

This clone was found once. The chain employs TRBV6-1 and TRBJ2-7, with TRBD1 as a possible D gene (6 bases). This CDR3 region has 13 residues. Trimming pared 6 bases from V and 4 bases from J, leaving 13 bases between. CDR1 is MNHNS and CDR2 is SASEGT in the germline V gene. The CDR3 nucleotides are TGTGCCAGCAGCAGGGGCGGACCATACGAGCAGTACTTC. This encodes CASSRGGPYEQYF.

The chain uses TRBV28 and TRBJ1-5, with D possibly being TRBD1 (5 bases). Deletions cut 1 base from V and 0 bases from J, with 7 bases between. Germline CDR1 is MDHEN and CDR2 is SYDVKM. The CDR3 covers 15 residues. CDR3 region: CASSLFDSSNQPQHF. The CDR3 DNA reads TGTGCCAGCAGTTTATTTGACAGTAGCAATCAGCCCCAGCATTTT.

The CDR3 loop is CASSPVQGAKNEQFF. DNA for the CDR3: TGTGCCAGCTCACCAGTGCAGGGGGCGAAGAATGAGCAGTTCTTC. This sequence joins TRBV18 and TRBJ2-1, with 8 bases aligning to TRBD1. The V gene end was trimmed by 2 bases and the J gene end by 7 bases; junction bases not matched to a gene: 7. The germline CDR1 and CDR2 sequences are KGHSH and LQKENI. This CDR3 has 15 amino acids.

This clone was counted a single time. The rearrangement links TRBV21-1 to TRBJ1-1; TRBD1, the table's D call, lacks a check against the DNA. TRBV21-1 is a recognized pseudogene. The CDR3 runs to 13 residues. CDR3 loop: CASRTGEQGKAFF. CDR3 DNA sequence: TGTGCCAGCCGGACAGGGGAACAAGGGAAAGCTTTCTTT.

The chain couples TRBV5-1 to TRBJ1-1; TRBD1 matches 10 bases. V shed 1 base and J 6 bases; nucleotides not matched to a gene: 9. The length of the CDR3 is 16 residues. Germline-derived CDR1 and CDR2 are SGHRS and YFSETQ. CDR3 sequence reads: CASSLIPRDRGPEAFF. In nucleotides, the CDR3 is TGCGCCAGCAGCTTGATCCCCCGGGACAGGGGCCCTGAAGCTTTCTTT.

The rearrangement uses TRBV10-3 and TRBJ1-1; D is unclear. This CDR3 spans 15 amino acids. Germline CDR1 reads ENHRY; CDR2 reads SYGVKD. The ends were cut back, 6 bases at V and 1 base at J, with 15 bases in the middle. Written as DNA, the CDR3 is TGTGCCATCAGAGTAAGGATACAGAGGAACACTGAAGCTTTCTTT. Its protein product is CAIRVRIQRNTEAFF.